The present T cell receptor (beta chain) was sequenced within a study of human T cells and chemical hapten exposure. Extraction yielded total RNA from whole blood (unfractionated). This CDR3 region has 14 residues. Germline loops: CDR1 SGHVS, CDR2 FQNEAQ. V lost 4 bases, J lost 4 bases, and 12 bases lay in between. Attachment of unique molecular identifiers to individual cDNA molecules was performed in the library. TCRdb independently ran MiXCR on the 5' RACE reads; one entry per CDR3 protein. Here the sample spans about 81,000 distinct CDR3 sequences, 15% being singletons. The TCR was taken from a female donor in good health. The chain uses TRBV7-8 and TRBJ2-3, with a weak D call TRBD2 (5 bases). In nucleotides, the CDR3 is TGTGCCAGCAGCTACGGGCTTAGCGCAGATACGCAGTATTTT. Amino acid sequence: CASSYGLSADTQYF.